This T cell receptor (beta chain) was recorded in a study of CD8 T cells in ankylosing spondylitis. Germline values: CDR1 LGHNA, CDR2 YSLEER. The CDR3 spans 15 residues. Germline trimming cut 1 base from V and 7 bases from J; bases unmatched to any gene: 3. This clonotype was picked up many times. Its antigen is unknown. Notes on the study in general: In the blood and synovial fluid of reactive arthritis, some motif variants had been previously reported. Matched ankylosing spondylitis synovial fluid reportedly contained a significantly enriched population of disease-linked clones. Characteristic of ankylosing spondylitis blood, it appeared, was a TCR beta motif comprising several highly homologous variants. The authors found the disease-linked clones to be CD8+ and relatively rare in peripheral blood.

Scientists made TCR beta libraries using quantitative 5'-RACE with molecular barcodes. TCRdb independently ran MiXCR on the 5' RACE reads; one entry per CDR3 protein. The table lists 330,000 or so distinct CDR3 sequences, roughly 8% of them singletons. The chain recombines TRBV4-3 with TRBJ1-4; 10 bases are shared with TRBD1. The source of this sequence is a male donor with ankylosing spondylitis. Sequenced input: blood, either unsorted or a sorted T cell fraction (not recorded which). In DNA form, the CDR3 reads TGCGCCAGCAGCCAAGGTGGGACAGGGGTTGAAAAACTGTTTTTT. This sequence encodes CASSQGGTGVEKLFF.